Listed below are T cell receptor beta chains from one sample, sequenced in a study of cytomegalovirus exposure and HLA in healthy donors. Method: immunoSEQ multiplex PCR; TCRdb's copy keeps in-frame clones and lacks some. Here the sample spans 110,000 to 150,000 clones, about 78% being singletons. Material: PBMCs. Receptors were obtained from a male donor in good health and CMV-seronegative. CDR3s include the opening cysteine and the closing phenylalanine or tryptophan. The D gene is left open where the match is weak. Part of the rows lack a size; the others show once, few, many or a class for expanded clones.

NA	TRBD1	TRBJ1-6	TRBV6-5	CATNRGRNSPLHF	TGTGCCACCAACAGGGGGAGAAATTCACCCCTCCACTTT
NA	TRBD1	TRBJ1-2	TRBV4-1	CASSQTGFYGYTF	TGCGCCAGCAGCCAGACAGGGTTCTATGGCTACACCTTC
once	NA	TRBJ2-7	TRBV5-1	CASSTEQGVTYEQYF	TGCGCCAGCAGCACAGAACAGGGCGTAACCTACGAGCAGTACTTC
NA	TRBD1	TRBJ1-1	TRBV29-1	CSVGVGQGHTEAFF	TGCAGCGTAGGAGTGGGACAGGGGCACACTGAAGCTTTCTTT
NA	NA	TRBJ1-2	TRBV6-5	CASSYRRLPSNYGYTF	TGTGCCAGCAGTTATCGAAGACTACCGTCTAACTATGGCTACACCTTC
NA	NA	TRBJ1-2	TRBV5-1	CASSLLSDRGYTF	TGCGCCAGCAGCTTGCTGTCAGATCGTGGCTACACCTTC
NA	NA	TRBJ2-7	TRBV25-1	CASSEHISGNSYEQYF	TGTGCCAGCAGTGAGCACATATCGGGGAACTCCTACGAGCAGTACTTC
NA	TRBD1	TRBJ1-1	TRBV5-4	CASRPGQVNTEAFF	TGTGCCAGCAGGCCGGGACAGGTGAACACTGAAGCTTTCTTT
NA	NA	TRBJ1-4	TRBV4-1	CASSPLAVSNEKLFF	TGCGCCAGCAGCCCTTTGGCGGTTTCTAATGAAAAACTGTTTTTT
NA	NA	TRBJ1-2	TRBV11-2	CASSLRGNYGYTF	TGTGCCAGCAGCTTACGGGGAAACTATGGCTACACCTTC
NA	NA	TRBJ1-4	TRBV27	CASSRVGAGSATNEKLFF	TGTGCCAGCAGTAGGGTTGGGGCAGGGTCTGCAACTAATGAAAAACTGTTTTTT
NA	NA	TRBJ2-7	TRBV4-3	CASSLTGTVSYEQYF	TGCGCCAGCAGCCTCACAGGGACGGTCTCCTACGAGCAGTACTTC
NA	TRBD1	TRBJ1-2	TRBV6-5	CASSRDSQTYGYTF	TGTGCCAGCAGTAGGGACAGTCAGACCTATGGCTACACCTTC
NA	TRBD1	TRBJ2-1	TRBV30	CAWSADTGVDEQFF	TGTGCCTGGAGTGCGGATACAGGGGTCGATGAGCAGTTCTTC
NA	NA	TRBJ1-2	TRBV19	CASSGAVGYTF	TGTGCCAGTAGCGGCGCGGTGGGCTACACCTTC